Listed below are T cell receptor beta chains from one sample, sequenced in a study of blood T cell repertoires in COVID-19. Sequencing was performed with immunoSEQ multiplex PCR; in TCRdb, only in-frame clones are kept and a portion is missing. The data show roughly 250,000 clones, about 81% seen once. The specimen was peripheral blood. The receptors shown here come from a woman between 55 and 75 years old with active or convalescent COVID-19. Both conserved end residues are part of each CDR3. The D gene is left open where the match is weak. For some rows the clone size is stated as once, few or many, or as a class when expanded; others skip it.

J: TRBJ2-3; size: NA; D: TRBD2; V: TRBV7-2; DNA: TGTGCCAGCAGCCTCAGGCGGAGCGGGGGGGCTTCAGATACGCAGTATTTT; CDR3: CASSLRRSGGASDTQYF
J: TRBJ2-4; size: NA; D: NA; V: TRBV3-1/TRBV3-2; DNA: TGTGCCAGCAGCCAAGGACCGACAGGCGACCCTAAAAACATTCAGTACTTC; CDR3: CASSQGPTGDPKNIQYF
J: TRBJ2-1; size: NA; D: NA; V: TRBV6-5; DNA: TGTGCCAGCAAAGGGGATAACTCCTACAATGAGCAGTTCTTC; CDR3: CASKGDNSYNEQFF
J: TRBJ2-5; size: once; D: NA; V: TRBV5-4; DNA: TGTGCCAGCAGGCGGGGGAACAGGGGGGAAGAGACCCAGTACTTC; CDR3: CASRRGNRGEETQYF
J: TRBJ2-5; size: NA; D: TRBD1; V: TRBV6-2/TRBV6-3; DNA: TGTGCCAGCAGTTACCCGACCCGAGGACAGGGGGAAGAGACCCAGTACTTC; CDR3: CASSYPTRGQGEETQYF
J: TRBJ2-3; size: NA; D: NA; V: TRBV5-1; DNA: TGCGCCAGCAGCCTCCCGGGGGACGGCACAGATACGCAGTATTTT; CDR3: CASSLPGDGTDTQYF
J: TRBJ1-2; size: NA; D: TRBD1; V: TRBV27; DNA: TGTGCCAGCAGTAAGCAGGGGGCAAGGGGCTACACCTTC; CDR3: CASSKQGARGYTF
J: TRBJ2-7; size: NA; D: TRBD1; V: TRBV7-3; DNA: TGTGCCAGCAGCGAAACCGGGACAGGGGACGAGCAGTACTTC; CDR3: CASSETGTGDEQYF
J: TRBJ2-2; size: NA; D: NA; V: TRBV7-3; DNA: TGTGCCAGCAGCCCGAAGTCCGGGACACTGATCACCGGGGAGCTGTTTTTT; CDR3: CASSPKSGTLITGELFF
J: TRBJ1-2; size: NA; D: NA; V: TRBV12-3/TRBV12-4; DNA: TGTGCCAGCAGTCCCGCGGAGGACTATGGCTACACCTTC; CDR3: CASSPAEDYGYTF